These T cell receptor beta chains were read from a single sample in a study of blood T cell repertoires in COVID-19. Clones were sequenced by immunoSEQ multiplex PCR, and TCRdb holds only the in-frame ones, with some missing. The data show about 270,000 clones, around nine tenths seen once. The sample taken for sequencing was peripheral blood. The source is a man aged 40-49 years with active or convalescent COVID-19. CDR3s include the opening cysteine and the closing phenylalanine or tryptophan. Each record gives: V gene, clone size, J gene, D gene, CDR3 length, CDR3 DNA, CDR3 protein. D genes are given only for firm matches. Clone size is not always given. Where it is, it says once, few, many or a class for expanded clones.

>TRBV28|few|TRBJ1-2|TRBD1|14
TGTGCCAGCAGTTTGGCAGGGGGGAACTATGGCTACACCTTC
CASSLAGGNYGYTF
>TRBV18|NA|TRBJ1-5|NA|15
TGTGCCAGCTCACCCGGGACTCCTAATGAGAGGCCCCAGCATTTT
CASSPGTPNERPQHF
>TRBV18|NA|TRBJ2-7|TRBD2|16
TGTGCCAGCTCCTTGGCGGGGGGGCCGATCTCCTACGAGCAGTACTTC
CASSLAGGPISYEQYF
>TRBV10-2|NA|TRBJ1-6|NA|15
TGCGCCACCTCCCCACGGGGGGGCGTAGGGTCACCCCTCCACTTT
CATSPRGGVGSPLHF
>TRBV3-1/TRBV3-2|NA|TRBJ2-5|NA|14
TGTGCCAGCAGCCAAGAAAACAGTCAAGAGACCCAGTACTTC
CASSQENSQETQYF
>TRBV5-1|NA|TRBJ2-3|TRBD2|18
TGCGCCAGCAGCTCGAGGTCCTGGGGACTACCTAGCACAGATACGCAGTATTTT
CASSSRSWGLPSTDTQYF
>TRBV18|NA|TRBJ2-2|NA|15
TGTGCCAGCTCACCACCCGGGGTCGACACCGGGGAGCTGTTTTTT
CASSPPGVDTGELFF
>TRBV19|NA|TRBJ2-5|NA|14
TGTGCCAGTAGCCCCTGGGAGCGGCAAGAGACCCAGTACTTC
CASSPWERQETQYF
>TRBV6-5|few|TRBJ2-7|NA|15
TGTGCCAGCAGCCAAGTCTTTGGAGGGGCCTACGAGCAGTACTTC
CASSQVFGGAYEQYF
>TRBV30|once|TRBJ1-5|TRBD1|15
TGTGCCTGGAGCCGGGGGGGGACAGGGGATCAGCCCCAGCATTTT
CAWSRGGTGDQPQHF
>TRBV3-1/TRBV3-2|NA|TRBJ2-1|NA|17
TGTGCCAGCAGCCAAGTTGAGCAGGGGGGCCCCTACAATGAGCAGTTCTTC
CASSQVEQGGPYNEQFF
>TRBV28|few|TRBJ1-5|NA|15
TGTGCCAGCAGTTTATACGGGAGTGGCAATCAGCCCCAGCATTTT
CASSLYGSGNQPQHF
>TRBV6-6|NA|TRBJ2-7|TRBD2|14
TGTGCCAGCAACAGCGGGAGGGTCTCCTACGAGCAGTACTTC
CASNSGRVSYEQYF
>TRBV27|NA|TRBJ2-5|TRBD2|18
TGTGCCAGCAGCCCGGGGGCGGGACTAGAGATCATCCAAGAGACCCAGTACTTC
CASSPGAGLEIIQETQYF
>TRBV6-5|few|TRBJ2-2|TRBD1|15
TGTGCCAGCAGTCCCCGGACAGGCCCGACCGGGGAGCTGTTTTTT
CASSPRTGPTGELFF
>TRBV4-1|NA|TRBJ1-1|NA|14
TGCGCCAGCAGCCACGTTCAGTTGGACACTGAAGCTTTCTTT
CASSHVQLDTEAFF
>TRBV24-1|NA|TRBJ2-2|NA|15
TGTGCCACCAGTGATCCTCATCGGGTTCCCGGGGAGCTGTTTTTT
CATSDPHRVPGELFF
>TRBV30|NA|TRBJ1-1|NA|13
TGTGCCTGGAGTTCCACGAGGGACACTGAAGCTTTCTTT
CAWSSTRDTEAFF
>TRBV2|NA|TRBJ2-7|TRBD1|13
TGTGCCAGTGGAACAGGGGGCAAGTACGAGCAGTACTTC
CASGTGGKYEQYF
>TRBV7-3|NA|TRBJ2-2|NA|16
TGTGCCAGCAGCCATCTAGGAGACCCGAACACCGGGGAGCTGTTTTTT
CASSHLGDPNTGELFF
>TRBV11-2|NA|TRBJ2-7|NA|15
TGTGCCAGCAGCTTAGTACAGGGTCAATCCTACGAGCAGTACTTC
CASSLVQGQSYEQYF
>TRBV9|NA|TRBJ1-1|NA|14
TGTGCCAGCAGCGTAGCTGGGCTGAACACTGAAGCTTTCTTT
CASSVAGLNTEAFF
>TRBV28|NA|TRBJ1-2|TRBD1|14
TGTGCCAGCAGTTTCAGAACAGGGGGACATGGCTACACCTTC
CASSFRTGGHGYTF
>TRBV19|NA|TRBJ1-2|NA|11
TGTGCCAGTAGTATTGGGCTCACCTACACCTTC
CASSIGLTYTF
>TRBV6-1|NA|TRBJ1-2|NA|12
TGTGCCAGCAGTGATGAGGGATGGGGCTACACCTTC
CASSDEGWGYTF
>TRBV3-1/TRBV3-2|few|TRBJ2-7|TRBD2|15
TGTGCCAGCAGCCTATTTGGGACTAGCGCGGGCGAGCAGTACTTC
CASSLFGTSAGEQYF
>TRBV10-2|NA|TRBJ2-7|NA|14
TGCGCCAGCAGTGAGGGGGGGATCTCCTACGAGCAGTACTTC
CASSEGGISYEQYF
>TRBV5-4|NA|TRBJ1-1|TRBD1|18
TGTGCCAGCAGCCCCCGGACAGGGGGCGCCCAGGTGTGGGCTGAAGCTTTCTTT
CASSPRTGGAQVWAEAFF
>TRBV9|NA|TRBJ1-1|NA|14
TGTGCCAGCAGCGTCCGGCCGGGGGATGATGAAGCTTTCTTT
CASSVRPGDDEAFF
>TRBV27|NA|TRBJ1-1|NA|14
TGTGCCAGCAGTCACCACAGGAGTCCCTCTGAAGCTTTCTTT
CASSHHRSPSEAFF
>TRBV27|NA|TRBJ1-4|NA|14
TGTGCCAGCAGACAGCCGGTTGGGAATGAAAAACTGTTTTTT
CASRQPVGNEKLFF
>TRBV19|NA|TRBJ2-5|NA|12
TGTGCCAGTCAGGACAGCCAAGAGACCCAGTACTTC
CASQDSQETQYF
>TRBV5-4|NA|TRBJ1-2|TRBD1|15
TGTGCCAGCAGCTTCACCGGGACAGGGGGTCGTGGCTACACCTTC
CASSFTGTGGRGYTF
>TRBV15|NA|TRBJ2-2|NA|12
TGTGCCACTTCGGTCCGGACCGGGGAGCTGTTTTTT
CATSVRTGELFF
>TRBV6-5|NA|TRBJ2-3|NA|13
TGTGCCAGCGCGGTTGGCTCCCCAGATACGCAGTATTTT
CASAVGSPDTQYF
>TRBV28|NA|TRBJ1-5|TRBD1|14
TGTGCCAGCAGCTCGGACAGGCCAGGTAGGCCCCAGCATTTT
CASSSDRPGRPQHF
>TRBV9|once|TRBJ2-5|NA|14
TGTGCCAGCAGCGCAGGGTACTACCAAGAGACCCAGTACTTC
CASSAGYYQETQYF
>TRBV24-1|NA|TRBJ2-1|TRBD2|12
TGTGCCACCCAGTCCACGGGGGGTGAGCAGTTCTTC
CATQSTGGEQFF
>TRBV6-5|once|TRBJ1-5|NA|12
TGTGCCAGCAGTTCGGGGGTTCAGCCCCAGCATTTT
CASSSGVQPQHF
>TRBV7-9|once|TRBJ2-7|NA|15
TGTGCCAGCAGCTTAAGAAGCGGAGGTCTCTACGAGCAGTACTTC
CASSLRSGGLYEQYF
>TRBV5-6|NA|TRBJ1-5|NA|12
TGTGCCAGCAGCCTAGGTCGGGAGCCCCAGCATTTT
CASSLGREPQHF
>TRBV9|NA|TRBJ2-1|NA|15
TGTGCCAGCAGCGTAGAAAGCATGCGGAATAATGAGCAGTTCTTC
CASSVESMRNNEQFF
>TRBV11-2|NA|TRBJ2-1|TRBD2|15
TGTGCCAGCAGCTTAGAGAGCGGGGGTGAGAATGAGCAGTTCTTC
CASSLESGGENEQFF
>TRBV7-9|NA|TRBJ2-1|TRBD2|17
TGTGCCAGCAGCCCGGGACTAGCGGGGGCCTCCTACAATGAGCAGTTCTTC
CASSPGLAGASYNEQFF
>TRBV10-2|NA|TRBJ2-1|TRBD2|14
TGCGCCGCGCAACTAGCGGGAGTCCACAATGAGCAGTTCTTC
CAAQLAGVHNEQFF
>TRBV2|NA|TRBJ1-2|NA|12
TGTGCCAGCCGCGGACAGAGTTATGGCTACACCTTC
CASRGQSYGYTF
>TRBV7-9|NA|TRBJ1-1|NA|13
TGTGCCAGCAGCTCGACAGGAACCCATGAAGCTTTCTTT
CASSSTGTHEAFF